These T cell receptor beta chains were read from a single sample in a study of blood T cell repertoires in COVID-19. Some clones are missing from TCRdb's copy, which holds only in-frame ones; the method was immunoSEQ multiplex PCR. The sample holds 220,000 or so clones, roughly 80% seen once. The material sequenced was peripheral blood. The source is a woman over 75 with COVID-19, enrolled during active disease. Each CDR3 is given with its conserved first and last residue. A D gene is named only where the DNA matches it firmly. Clone size appears in some rows only: once, few, many, or a class for an expanded clone.

CDR3nt	CDR3aa	v_gene	j_gene	d_gene	abundance
TGTGCCAGCAGCCCCCGGGGGGTACGCAATCAGCCCCAGCATTTT	CASSPRGVRNQPQHF	TRBV11-2	TRBJ1-5	NA	NA
TGTGCCAGCAGCTTAATAGGCGGGAGGGATACGCAGTATTTT	CASSLIGGRDTQYF	TRBV7-2	TRBJ2-3	TRBD2	NA
TGTGCCAGCAGTTACTCGCAGGTCTCGGGAAACACCATATATTTT	CASSYSQVSGNTIYF	TRBV6-5	TRBJ1-3	NA	NA
TGTGCCAGCAGCTTCAAACAGACGAACGAAAAACTGTTTTTT	CASSFKQTNEKLFF	TRBV5-6	TRBJ1-4	NA	NA
TGCGCCAGCAGCCAGCGACTCTACACAGATACGCAGTATTTT	CASSQRLYTDTQYF	TRBV4-3	TRBJ2-3	NA	NA
TGTGCCAGCAGTTCAGGGTGGGATACGCAGTATTTT	CASSSGWDTQYF	TRBV28	TRBJ2-3	NA	NA
TGTGCCAGCTCACCAAACCGGGACAGGGGATCTGGAAACACCATATATTTT	CASSPNRDRGSGNTIYF	TRBV18	TRBJ1-3	TRBD1	NA
TGCGCCAGCACGCTCGGCGGGACTAGCGGGAAGGAGACCCAGTACTTC	CASTLGGTSGKETQYF	TRBV5-1	TRBJ2-5	TRBD2	few
TGTGCCAGCAGCGAGGGACTGACGCCGCAGTACTTC	CASSEGLTPQYF	TRBV5-4	TRBJ2-7	NA	NA
TGTGCCAGCAGACCGGGACAGACCTACGAGCAGTACTTC	CASRPGQTYEQYF	TRBV2	TRBJ2-7	TRBD1	once
TGTGCCAGCAGCTTAGTGGGGGCGAGTAACTATGGCTACACCTTC	CASSLVGASNYGYTF	TRBV7-2	TRBJ1-2	NA	NA
TGTGCCAGCGCTAGTGGTGGGGGGAGCACAGATACGCAGTATTTT	CASASGGGSTDTQYF	TRBV28	TRBJ2-3	NA	NA
TGCAGTGCTAATGAGGGCCAGCAGTTCTTC	CSANEGQQFF	TRBV20-1	TRBJ2-1	NA	NA
TGTGCCAGCAGCTTAACTAGCGAGATCACCGGGGAGCTGTTTTTT	CASSLTSEITGELFF	TRBV7-2	TRBJ2-2	TRBD2	NA
TGTGCCAGCAGAACCGGGAATTGGTCACCCCTCCACTTT	CASRTGNWSPLHF	TRBV6-5	TRBJ1-6	NA	NA
TGTGCCAGCAGTCGCACTAGCGGGAGGGCCGGCAATGAGCAGTTCTTC	CASSRTSGRAGNEQFF	TRBV6-2/TRBV6-3	TRBJ2-1	TRBD2	NA
TGTGCCAGCAGCTTAGCTAGCGGGAGCTCCTACGAGCAGTACTTC	CASSLASGSSYEQYF	TRBV11-2	TRBJ2-7	TRBD2	NA
TGTGCCAGCAGTGAAGGACTACCCTCCCTCTTT	CASSEGLPSLF	TRBV6-1	TRBJ1-1	NA	once
TGTGCCAGCAGCTTTGCGGCCTACGAGCAGTACTTC	CASSFAAYEQYF	TRBV11-1	TRBJ2-7	NA	few
TGTGCCAGCAGCTTAGTGCAGGGGGGAGCTTTCTTT	CASSLVQGGAFF	TRBV7-2	TRBJ1-1	TRBD1	NA
TGTGCCAGCGGAGGACAGGGGGCTGAAAAACTGTTTTTT	CASGGQGAEKLFF	TRBV5-4	TRBJ1-4	TRBD1	NA
TGTGCCAGCAGTCGAGGGAACACTGAAGCTTTCTTT	CASSRGNTEAFF	TRBV25-1	TRBJ1-1	NA	NA
TGTGCCAGCAGCCCTTCGCAGGGGGTATGGGTCTTT	CASSPSQGVWVF	TRBV7-9	TRBJ1-1	TRBD1	NA
TGTGCCACCAGTGATCGACTTGGGGGGGGCTACACCTTC	CATSDRLGGGYTF	TRBV24-1	TRBJ1-2	NA	NA
TGTGCCAGCAGCTTTACCAGGGCATTGGACACTGAAGCTTTCTTT	CASSFTRALDTEAFF	TRBV11-2	TRBJ1-1	NA	NA
TGTGCCAGCAGCGTAGGGGGAGCCGGGGTAGGTTCTTCTGGAAACACCATATATTTT	CASSVGGAGVGSSGNTIYF	TRBV9	TRBJ1-3	NA	NA
TGTGCCAGCAGCTACGACATTTCAGATACGCAGTATTTT	CASSYDISDTQYF	TRBV11-2	TRBJ2-3	NA	NA
TGTGCCAGCGGCTGGACAGTCCAAGAGACCCAGTACTTC	CASGWTVQETQYF	TRBV27	TRBJ2-5	NA	NA
TGTGCTAGTGGTTTGGAGGGGGCGAGAGGCTACACCTTC	CASGLEGARGYTF	TRBV12-5	TRBJ1-2	TRBD1	few
TGCGCCAGCAGCTTGGCTTCTGGAGGACAGGGAGGCTACACCTTC	CASSLASGGQGGYTF	TRBV5-1	TRBJ1-2	TRBD1	NA
TGTGCCAGCTCTCGCGACCCAAACAGGGAATCGGGCTACACCTTC	CASSRDPNRESGYTF	TRBV18	TRBJ1-2	NA	NA
TGTGCCAGCAGCTCCCGTAATAGCGGGGAGAATGAGCAGTTCTTC	CASSSRNSGENEQFF	TRBV7-3	TRBJ2-1	TRBD2	NA
TGTGCCAGCAGTTTAGCCGGGACAAATTACTATGGCTACACCTTC	CASSLAGTNYYGYTF	TRBV28	TRBJ1-2	NA	NA
TGTGCCAGCAGCTCTTCCTGGCCCAGTCGGGACACTGAAGCTTTCTTT	CASSSSWPSRDTEAFF	TRBV7-2	TRBJ1-1	NA	few
TGTGCCAGTAGTACCTCGGGAGGTGCAGCCCAGCATTTT	CASSTSGGAAQHF	TRBV19	TRBJ1-5	NA	NA
TGTGCCAGCAGCTATGACAGGACCGGGGAGCTGTTTTTT	CASSYDRTGELFF	TRBV11-2	TRBJ2-2	NA	NA
TGTGCCAGCAGCTTAGGCCGGGACAGCCGCTACGAGCAGTACTTC	CASSLGRDSRYEQYF	TRBV7-9	TRBJ2-7	TRBD1	few
TGTGCCAGCAGCTCGACAGGGGGCGGACAGCCCCAGCATTTT	CASSSTGGGQPQHF	TRBV7-9	TRBJ1-5	TRBD1	NA
TGTGCCAGCAGGGGGCTCGCCGGGGAGCTGTTTTTT	CASRGLAGELFF	TRBV12-3/TRBV12-4	TRBJ2-2	NA	NA
TGTGCCAGTAGTGGGGGGAGTTCGGTCCTAAATCAGCCCCAGCATTTT	CASSGGSSVLNQPQHF	TRBV19	TRBJ1-5	NA	NA
TGTGCCAGCAGTTTTGAGGGGGCCTCCTATGGCTACACCTTC	CASSFEGASYGYTF	TRBV28	TRBJ1-2	TRBD1	NA
TGCGCCAGCAGCCCTCGGGGGGAGGCAACTAATGAAAAACTGTTTTTT	CASSPRGEATNEKLFF	TRBV4-1	TRBJ1-4	NA	NA
TGTGCCACCAGTGAGGGACAGGGTAGCAATCAGCCCCAGCATTTT	CATSEGQGSNQPQHF	TRBV24-1	TRBJ1-5	TRBD1	NA
TGTGCCAGTAGTAGACAGGGGAACTATGGCTACACCTTC	CASSRQGNYGYTF	TRBV19	TRBJ1-2	TRBD1	NA
TGTGCCAGTAGTGCGGCAGCCTATAATCAGCCCCAGCATTTT	CASSAAAYNQPQHF	TRBV19	TRBJ1-5	NA	once
TGTGCCAGTAAGGGGAACGCCCCGAACACTGAAGCTTTCTTT	CASKGNAPNTEAFF	TRBV19	TRBJ1-1	NA	NA
TGCAGTGGACCCAGCGCCTATGGCTACACCTTC	CSGPSAYGYTF	TRBV20-1	TRBJ1-2	NA	NA
TGTGCCAGCAGTTTATTCGACAGAGGTTGGTATGGCTACACCTTC	CASSLFDRGWYGYTF	TRBV28	TRBJ1-2	NA	NA
TGTGCCAGCAGCCAATGGACAGTCCAGGATTCACCCCTCCACTTT	CASSQWTVQDSPLHF	TRBV6-2/TRBV6-3	TRBJ1-6	NA	NA
TGCGCCAGCAGTGACAGATCACAGGCCTTGAACACCGGGGAGCTGTTTTTT	CASSDRSQALNTGELFF	TRBV10-2	TRBJ2-2	NA	NA
TGCGCCAGCTCCCATGGGGAGGCCTCTGGAAACACCATATATTTT	CASSHGEASGNTIYF	TRBV5-1	TRBJ1-3	NA	NA
TGTGCCAGCAGTTACTCTGCGGTGGGCGAGCAGTACTTC	CASSYSAVGEQYF	TRBV6-5	TRBJ2-7	NA	NA
TGTGCCAGCAATCTTCAGGGATCTTCACCCCTCCACTTT	CASNLQGSSPLHF	TRBV28	TRBJ1-6	NA	NA
TGTGCCAGCAGTTTAGGGGGACTACCAAGAGAGACCCAGTACTTC	CASSLGGLPRETQYF	TRBV27	TRBJ2-5	TRBD2	once
TGTGCCAGCAGCCAAGATCGGGGGGCAACTAATGAAAAACTGTTTTTT	CASSQDRGATNEKLFF	TRBV4-2	TRBJ1-4	NA	few
TGTGCCAGCAGCCGACCGGGACAGGGGCTTATGGGGACCGGGGAGCTGTTTTTT	CASSRPGQGLMGTGELFF	TRBV6-2/TRBV6-3	TRBJ2-2	TRBD1	NA
TGCGCCAGCAGCCTACCCGGGACAGGACAAGAGACCCAGTACTTC	CASSLPGTGQETQYF	TRBV4-1	TRBJ2-5	TRBD1	once
TGTGCCAGCAGTTCTGCAGGGGTCGCTGAAGCTTTCTTT	CASSSAGVAEAFF	TRBV28	TRBJ1-1	NA	NA
TGTGCCAGCAGCCAAGCGTCGGCAGGGGGAAACACCATATATTTT	CASSQASAGGNTIYF	TRBV4-2	TRBJ1-3	NA	NA
TGTGCCAGCAGCGTAGAATGGCAGGGTAAGGAAGAAAAACTGTTTTTT	CASSVEWQGKEEKLFF	TRBV9	TRBJ1-4	NA	NA